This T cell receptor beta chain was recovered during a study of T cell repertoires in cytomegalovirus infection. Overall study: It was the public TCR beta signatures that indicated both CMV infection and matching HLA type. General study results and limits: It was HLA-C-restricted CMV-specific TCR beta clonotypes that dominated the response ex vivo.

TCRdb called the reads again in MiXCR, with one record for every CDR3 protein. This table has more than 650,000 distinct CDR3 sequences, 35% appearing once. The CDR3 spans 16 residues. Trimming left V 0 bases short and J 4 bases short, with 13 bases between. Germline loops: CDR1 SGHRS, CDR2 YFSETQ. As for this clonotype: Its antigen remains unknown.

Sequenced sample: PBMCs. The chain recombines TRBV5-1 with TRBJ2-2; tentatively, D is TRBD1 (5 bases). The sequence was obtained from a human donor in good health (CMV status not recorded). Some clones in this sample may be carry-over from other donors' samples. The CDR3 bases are TGCGCCAGCAGCTTGGCCCTGGACACCGGCACCGGGGAGCTGTTTTTT. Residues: CASSLALDTGTGELFF.